The clone carrying this T cell receptor beta chain was recorded many times. Its antigen is unknown. The data originate from a study of response to subunit inactivated influenza vaccine. There are 12 residues in the CDR3. V was shortened by 8 bases and J by 1 base, with 8 bases between the two germline ends. In germline, CDR1 is SGHAT, CDR2 FQNNGV. TCRdb fed the RT-PCR reads into MiXCR, producing one record per CDR3 protein. Among some 180,000 distinct CDR3 sequences, around 9% were seen once, and the ten largest hold roughly a tenth. Study-wide findings and caveats: T cells newly recruited by each seasonal influenza vaccination are few, the authors suggested.

The chain employs TRBV11-2 and TRBJ2-5; D ambiguous. This specimen was non-naive T cells sorted from PBMCs, taken on the day of vaccination. The clonotype was recovered from a man in his fifties or sixties who received an inactivated influenza vaccine. The CDR3 DNA is TGTGCCAGCGCAGCAGTCCAAGAGACCCAGTACTTC. Translated, it gives CASAAVQETQYF.